These T cell receptor beta chains were read from a single sample in a study of identical twins. TCRdb ran MiXCR on the 5' RACE reads and lists one entry per CDR3 protein. This repertoire shows approximately 1.8 million distinct CDR3 sequences, under 35% found once; its top ten account for around 0.3%. The sequencing sample was made of cord blood. Receptor source: a newborn girl in good health. Each CDR3 is given with its conserved first and last residue. D genes are given only for firm matches. Clone size appears in some rows only: once, few, many, or a class for an expanded clone.

>-|TRBJ1-2|TRBV24-1|-
CATSVSRNYGYTF
TGTGCCACCAGTGTCAGTCGGAACTATGGCTACACCTTC
>-|TRBJ1-5|TRBV27|many
CASSFGDRQPQHF
TGTGCCAGCAGTTTTGGTGATCGTCAGCCCCAGCATTTT
>-|TRBJ1-5|TRBV7-9|-
CASSLFSTARGNQPQHF
TGTGCCAGCAGCTTATTTTCAACAGCCAGAGGCAATCAGCCCCAGCATTTT
>-|TRBJ1-4|TRBV18|-
CASSPPDDGKLFF
TGTGCCAGCTCACCACCTGACGATGGCAAACTGTTTTTT
>-|TRBJ2-3|TRBV5-1|few
CASSRGQSPVIDTQYF
TGCGCCAGCAGTCGCGGACAGTCCCCAGTAATAGATACGCAGTATTTT
>-|TRBJ1-1|TRBV29-1|once
CSVEGPGATEAFF
TGCAGCGTTGAAGGGCCCGGGGCCACTGAAGCTTTCTTT
>-|TRBJ2-7|TRBV20-1|-
CSAKNAQSSYEQYF
TGCAGTGCTAAAAACGCCCAGAGCTCCTACGAGCAGTACTTC
>TRBD1|TRBJ1-4|TRBV12-3/TRBV12-4|few
CASSFRRQGANEKLFF
TGTGCCAGCAGCTTCAGGAGACAGGGGGCTAATGAAAAACTGTTTTTT
>-|TRBJ1-1|TRBV4-2|few
CASSQGYTPNTEAFF
TGTGCCAGCAGCCAAGGATACACTCCGAACACTGAAGCTTTCTTT
>-|TRBJ2-1|TRBV20-1|-
CSAGLSGTAATNEQFF
TGCAGTGCTGGCCTCTCCGGGACTGCCGCCACCAATGAGCAGTTCTTC
>TRBD2|TRBJ2-1|TRBV10-3|-
CAISDPSGTLYNEQFF
TGTGCCATCAGTGATCCTAGCGGGACCCTCTACAATGAGCAGTTCTTC
>-|TRBJ2-7|TRBV13|-
CASRLNGGQYEQYF
TGTGCCAGCAGATTGAACGGGGGACAGTACGAGCAGTACTTC
>-|TRBJ1-2|TRBV29-1|-
CSAYTGALPGYTF
TGCAGCGCCTATACGGGGGCCCTCCCGGGCTACACCTTC
>-|TRBJ2-5|TRBV28|few
CASSLRDLRERYMKTQYF
TGTGCCAGCAGTTTAAGGGACTTACGGGAGCGGTATATGAAGACCCAGTACTTC
>-|TRBJ2-7|TRBV20-1|-
CSARGNNEQYF
TGCAGTGCTCGGGGTAACAACGAGCAGTACTTC
>-|TRBJ1-2|TRBV3-1|many
CASSQDLGGYTF
TGCGCCAGCAGCCAAGATCTTGGCGGCTACACCTTC
>TRBD2|TRBJ2-1|TRBV20-1|many
CSATSGAYNEQFF
TGCAGTGCTACTAGCGGGGCCTACAATGAGCAGTTCTTC
>-|TRBJ2-7|TRBV19|-
CASSIRDKGPYEQYF
TGTGCCAGTAGTATCCGGGACAAGGGACCCTACGAGCAGTACTTC
>-|TRBJ2-4|TRBV7-9|-
CASSLTGPQYF
TGTGCCAGCAGCTTAACTGGGCCGCAGTACTTC
>-|TRBJ1-5|TRBV28|-
CASSFPAGVGEWGQPQHF
TGTGCCAGCAGTTTCCCGGCGGGCGTTGGGGAGTGGGGTCAGCCCCAGCATTTT
>TRBD1|TRBJ2-1|TRBV4-2|few
CASSQEGNRDSLNHSSYNEQFF
TGTGCCAGCAGCCAAGAAGGGAACCGGGACAGCTTAAACCACAGCTCCTACAATGAGCAGTTCTTC
>-|TRBJ2-4|TRBV20-1|-
CSAIRLGRPKNIQYF
TGCAGTGCTATACGACTGGGGCGGCCCAAAAACATTCAGTACTTC
>-|TRBJ2-3|TRBV5-1|few
CASSLIGFTDTQYF
TGCGCCAGCAGCTTGATCGGGTTCACAGATACGCAGTATTTT
>-|TRBJ1-6|TRBV27|few
CASSAMPNSPLHF
TGTGCCAGCAGTGCGATGCCTAATTCACCCCTCCACTTT
>TRBD2|TRBJ2-5|TRBV24-1|-
CATSDSGGASGSYNEQYF
TGTGCCACCAGTGATAGCGGGGGGGCATCAGGTTCCTACAATGAGCAGTACTTC
>TRBD2|TRBJ2-2|TRBV20-1|-
CSARRTSGRTGELFF
TGCAGTGCTAGAAGGACTAGCGGGAGAACCGGGGAGCTGTTTTTT
>TRBD1|TRBJ1-6|TRBV5-5|few
CASSRQGGSPLHF
TGTGCCAGCAGCAGGCAGGGGGGTTCACCCCTCCACTTT
>-|TRBJ2-2|TRBV5-8|-
CASSVGATGELFF
TGTGCCAGCAGCGTAGGTGCCACCGGGGAGCTGTTTTTT
>TRBD2|TRBJ2-1|TRBV10-3|many
CAISGTSGKGEQFF
TGTGCCATCAGTGGGACTAGCGGGAAAGGAGAGCAGTTCTTC
>-|TRBJ1-4|TRBV20-1|-
CSARPSGRLEKLFF
TGCAGTGCTAGACCGTCAGGGCGCCTAGAAAAACTGTTTTTT
>-|TRBJ2-6|TRBV7-9|few
CASSLWSRSLSGANVLTF
TGTGCCAGCAGCTTGTGGTCAAGATCCCTCTCTGGGGCCAACGTCCTGACTTTC
>TRBD1|TRBJ2-7|TRBV12-3/TRBV12-4|-
CASSLIQGVGEQYF
TGTGCCAGCAGTTTAATTCAGGGGGTAGGCGAGCAGTACTTC
>-|TRBJ2-7|TRBV3-1|few
CASSQGQTHYEQYF
TGTGCCAGCAGCCAAGGGCAGACCCACTACGAGCAGTACTTC
>-|TRBJ1-4|TRBV12-3/TRBV12-4|many
CASSPGGRMREKLFF
TGTGCCAGCAGTCCCGGGGGAAGGATGAGAGAAAAACTGTTTTTT
>TRBD1|TRBJ1-2|TRBV24-1|-
CATSDAGTGAYGYTF
TGTGCCACCAGTGATGCCGGGACAGGGGCCTATGGCTACACCTTC
>-|TRBJ1-4|TRBV5-1|few
CASSLGVRNPPTNEKLFF
TGCGCCAGCAGCTTGGGGGTTAGAAACCCCCCAACTAATGAAAAACTGTTTTTT
>TRBD1|TRBJ2-5|TRBV7-8|few
CASSLFPRGHQETQYF
TGTGCCAGCAGCTTATTCCCGAGGGGGCATCAAGAGACCCAGTACTTC
>TRBD2|TRBJ2-5|TRBV27|-
CASSPIAGGHQETQYF
TGTGCCAGCAGTCCGATAGCGGGAGGGCATCAAGAGACCCAGTACTTC
>TRBD2|TRBJ2-7|TRBV10-3|-
CAISAGGWRLYEQYF
TGTGCCATCAGCGCGGGGGGTTGGCGGCTCTACGAGCAGTACTTC
>-|TRBJ2-4|TRBV4-1|-
CASSQGRQTWGKNIQYF
TGCGCCAGCAGCCAAGGGCGACAGACCTGGGGGAAAAACATTCAGTACTTC
>-|TRBJ2-1|TRBV5-1|-
CASKASDEQFF
TGCGCCAGCAAGGCGAGCGATGAGCAGTTCTTC
>-|TRBJ2-7|TRBV10-3|many
CAISESAASRPYEQYF
TGTGCCATCAGTGAGTCTGCGGCTAGCAGGCCCTACGAGCAGTACTTC
>-|TRBJ1-5|TRBV6-2/TRBV6-3|-
CASSYRGRNNQPQHF
TGTGCCAGCAGTTACAGGGGAAGGAACAATCAGCCCCAGCATTTT
>-|TRBJ2-3|TRBV2|few
CASSEQRSTDTQYF
TGTGCCAGCAGTGAACAGCGGAGCACAGATACGCAGTATTTT
>TRBD1|TRBJ2-7|TRBV3-1|-
CASSQQGADEQYF
TGTGCCAGCAGCCAACAGGGGGCTGACGAGCAGTACTTC
>-|TRBJ2-2|TRBV25-1|few
CAPWAHCTGELFF
TGTGCCCCTTGGGCACACTGCACCGGGGAGCTGTTTTTT
>-|TRBJ2-1|TRBV20-1|few
CSARVRGGLSYNEQFF
TGCAGTGCTAGAGTGCGCGGGGGCCTCTCCTACAATGAGCAGTTCTTC
>-|TRBJ2-7|TRBV20-1|few
CSARGTGTASYEQYF
TGCAGTGCTAGAGGGACCGGGACGGCTTCCTACGAGCAGTACTTC
>TRBD1|TRBJ1-4|TRBV20-1|-
CSASRTGWSEKLFF
TGCAGTGCTTCCAGGACAGGGTGGAGTGAAAAACTGTTTTTT
>-|TRBJ2-7|TRBV28|few
CASSFLASSPYEQYF
TGTGCCAGCAGTTTCCTAGCATCCTCTCCATACGAGCAGTACTTC
>-|TRBJ2-7|TRBV29-1|-
CSVRDTAYVQYF
TGCAGCGTCCGGGACACCGCCTACGTGCAGTACTTC
>TRBD1|TRBJ1-2|TRBV2|few
CAMDRVFYGYTF
TGTGCCATGGACAGGGTCTTCTATGGCTACACCTTC
>-|TRBJ1-2|TRBV5-6|few
CASSPHALRRTNYGYTF
TGTGCCAGCAGCCCACACGCTCTTCGACGGACTAACTATGGCTACACCTTC
>TRBD1|TRBJ2-7|TRBV4-1|-
CASSQPGTGYYEQYF
TGCGCCAGCAGCCAACCCGGGACAGGGTACTACGAGCAGTACTTC
>-|TRBJ2-7|TRBV20-1|-
CSAKGGVGEQYF
TGCAGTGCTAAAGGGGGGGTCGGAGAGCAGTACTTC
>-|TRBJ2-3|TRBV25-1|few
CASSEFGGNTDTQYF
TGTGCCAGCAGTGAATTTGGGGGGAACACAGATACGCAGTATTTT
>-|TRBJ1-2|TRBV5-1|-
CASSFMEGGSYTF
TGCGCCAGCAGCTTTATGGAGGGAGGGAGCTACACCTTC
>-|TRBJ2-3|TRBV7-8|-
CASSLFSPSGDTQYF
TGTGCCAGCAGCTTGTTCTCCCCCTCCGGGGATACGCAGTATTTT
>-|TRBJ1-2|TRBV11-2|-
CASSLVRGTSSFYGYTF
TGTGCCAGCAGCTTAGTTAGGGGGACTTCTTCCTTCTATGGCTACACCTTC